Listed here are 8 T cell receptor beta chains from one sample, sequenced in a study of blood T cell repertoires in COVID-19. TCRdb keeps only in-frame clones here, not all; method: immunoSEQ multiplex PCR. The top ten clones hold roughly 4.5% of a sample with about 41,000 clones, about 85% of them seen once. What was sequenced was peripheral blood. The receptors come from a man aged 60-69 years with acute or convalescent COVID-19.

The chain has TRBV12-5 and TRBJ2-3; TRBD1 might be the D (6 bases). Germline V lookup: CDR1 LGHNT, CDR2 FRNRAP. Between the trimmed V and J ends, which lost 2 bases and 2 bases, there was a span of 20 bases. CDR3 length: 18 residues. The CDR3 sequence is CASGLRGLARGPTDTQYF. The CDR3 DNA reads TGTGCTAGTGGTTTGAGGGGGTTGGCCAGGGGCCCCACAGATACGCAGTATTTT.

The J gene is TRBJ2-5, the V gene TRBV9; 9 bases match TRBD2. The germline gives CDR1 SGDLS, CDR2 YYNGEE. This CDR3 has 16 amino acids. The trim removed 0 bases at V and 4 bases at J, leaving 7 bases unmatched. The CDR3: CASSVGGGGAAETQYF. CDR3 in DNA: TGTGCCAGCAGCGTAGGTGGCGGGGGGGCGGCAGAGACCCAGTACTTC.

The rearrangement uses TRBV30 and TRBJ2-1; 12 bases are shared with TRBD1. Trimming took 3 bases from V and 8 from J; bases not matched to a gene: 2. Germline V gene lookup returns CDR1 GTSNPN and CDR2 SVGIG (reference sequence). The CDR3 is 13 residues long. The CDR3 reads CAWRGTGGYEQFF. The CDR3 coding sequence is TGTGCCTGGAGGGGGACAGGGGGCTATGAGCAGTTCTTC.

The chain joins TRBV3-1 (or the pseudogene TRBV3-2) to TRBJ2-3; D gene uncertain. The CDR3 totals 14 residues. The V end was cut by 1 base, the J end by 3 bases, with 8 bases between. Germline V gene data show CDR1 as LGHDT and CDR2 as YNNKEL (reference sequence). CDR3 nucleotide sequence: TGTGCCAGCAGCCAAGCACAGCATACAGATACGCAGTATTTT. Protein product: CASSQAQHTDTQYF.

The chain carries TRBV25-1 and TRBJ1-3, with D possibly matching TRBD1 (5 bases). This CDR3 region has 15 residues. Trimming stripped 3 bases from V and 5 bases from J, with 14 bases between. Germline V CDR1 and CDR2: MGHDK, SYGVNS. The CDR3 nucleotides are TGTGCCAGCAGTGACGACAGCCTCGGCCGAAACACCATATATTTT. Protein sequence: CASSDDSLGRNTIYF.

The J gene is TRBJ1-3, the V gene TRBV2, with TRBD1 matching 8 bases. Germline lookup yields CDR1 SNHLY and CDR2 FYNNEI. The length of the CDR3 is 17 residues. V was clipped by 7 bases and J by 3 bases; unmatched bases: 14. The CDR3 here is CASTGQGSNLNGNTIYF. The CDR3 DNA reads TGTGCCAGCACTGGACAGGGTTCCAACCTCAATGGAAACACCATATATTTT.

V is TRBV5-5 and J is TRBJ1-2, with D perhaps matching TRBD1 (5 bases). Trimming shortened V by 0 bases and J by 4 bases, and 13 bases separated the two germline ends. Germline V lookup: CDR1 SGHKS, CDR2 YYEKEE (reference sequence). This CDR3 is 15 amino acids long. The CDR3 DNA reads TGTGCCAGCAGCTTGGGCGGGGCCTCCGGCTATGGCTACACCTTC. Protein sequence: CASSLGGASGYGYTF.

The chain couples TRBV19 to TRBJ1-1; weak D call: TRBD1 (6 bases). The length of the CDR3 is 16 residues. Trimming pared 7 bases from V and 1 base from J, leaving 19 bases between. CDR1 is LNHDA, CDR2 SQIVND, per germline (reference sequence). The CDR3 nucleotides are TGTGCCAGTAACAACAGGGTTTCAGTCAGGAACACTGAAGCTTTCTTT. Protein sequence: CASNNRVSVRNTEAFF. The full variable domain, with the rest looked up from reference TRBV19 and TRBJ1-1, is DGGITQSPKYLFRKEGQNVTLSCEQNLNHDAMYWYRQDPGQGLRLIYYSQIVNDFQKGDIAEGYSVSREKKESFPLTVTSAQKNPTAFYLCASNNRVSVRNTEAFFGQGTRLTVV.